The count of the clone carrying this TCR beta chain is one. Its target is not known. CDR1 and CDR2 (germline): SGHRS, YFSETQ. The ends were cut back, 4 bases at V and 0 bases at J, with 17 bases in the middle. The CDR3 sequence is 16 residues long. The protocol was immunoSEQ multiplex PCR, while the TCRdb copy is restricted to in-frame clones and leaves out a portion. Counted here are under 95,000 clones, roughly 90% occurring once; the ten biggest clones make up 0.15% to 0.2%. The entry originates in a study of OX40 agonist ivuxolimab in advanced cancers. About the study: The patients got ivuxolimab, which is an agonistic anti-OX40 (CD134) antibody. Study-level findings and limits: In the expanded peripheral T cells, antigen specificity was never determined. CD8+ T cells showed, on average, more clonal expansion than CD4+ cells.

The sequence came from an adult with an advanced solid tumor such as melanoma, head and neck, liver or kidney cancer. The sequencing here drew on CD4+ or CD8+ T cells sorted from blood, taken in a trial of the OX40 agonist ivuxolimab. The chain links TRBV5-1 to TRBJ2-7, with D maybe TRBD1 (6 bases). DNA of the CDR3: TGCGCCAGCAGCGGGTACAGGGAAACGAGCTCCTACGAGCAGTACTTC. Its translation: CASSGYRETSSYEQYF. Combining the CDR3 with reference TRBV5-1 and TRBJ2-7 gives the whole variable domain KAGVTQTPRYLIKTRGQQVTLSCSPISGHRSVSWYQQTPGQGLQFLFEYFSETQRNKGNFPGRFSGRQFSNSRSEMNVSTLELGDSALYLCASSGYRETSSYEQYFGPGTRLTVT.